This note documents a single T cell receptor beta chain sequence. This CDR3 is 12 amino acids long. Trimming removed 0 bases at V and 7 bases at J, with 5 bases between. Germline V gene sequence: CDR1 SGHNT, CDR2 YYREEE (reference sequence). Authors' processing steps: Amplification of reference gene primers was used by the study to estimate nucleated cell counts. Libraries were prepared by immunoSEQ multiplex PCR; TCRdb keeps only in-frame clonotypes and omits some of them. V, J and clone size derive from that table, while D and trimming were established from the DNA sequence. The sample has tens of thousands of clones; 89% are singletons. This sample stems from a study of blood T cell repertoires in COVID-19. Study summary: COVID-19 samples, acute and convalescent, were from the United States, Italy and Spain. T cells, B-cell-depleted T cells, or PBMCs supplied cDNA or gDNA.

The sequence derives from an older woman with active COVID-19. This chain connects TRBV5-4 to TRBJ2-1; D gene unclear. The sequenced sample consisted of peripheral blood. CDR3 bases: TGTGCCAGCAGCTTGGGGCTTAATGAGCAGTTCTTC. Its protein is CASSLGLNEQFF. Variable domain in full (rest from reference TRBV5-4 and TRBJ2-1): ETGVTQSPTHLIKTRGQQVTLRCSSQSGHNTVSWYQQALGQGPQFIFQYYREEENGRGNFPPRFSGLQFPNYSSELNVNALELDDSALYLCASSLGLNEQFFGPGTRLTVL.